The clone carrying this T cell receptor (beta chain) occurred many times. As yet, its antigen is unknown. The data were obtained in a study of T cell repertoires in cytomegalovirus infection. On the study more broadly: A matching HLA type, together with CMV infection, was signaled by public TCR beta signatures.

TCRdb recomputed calls from the reads with MiXCR, one row per CDR3 protein. Among around 230,000 distinct CDR3 sequences listed, 6.5% were seen once. Findings and caveats of the study: The study identified carriers of CMV plus the relevant HLA from cumulative public TCR beta family frequency. Dominating the ex vivo response were HLA-C-restricted CMV-specific TCR beta clonotypes.

The clonotype comes from a human donor in good health (CMV status not recorded). Some clones in this sample may be carry-over from other donors' samples. Sequenced input: PBMCs.

CDR3: CSAREARRYFDGYTF. Written as DNA, the CDR3 is TGCAGTGCTAGAGAGGCCCGACGGTACTTTGATGGCTACACCTTC. The J gene is TRBJ1-2, the V gene TRBV20-1; D call uncertain. CDR1 and CDR2 from the germline V gene are DFQATT and SNEGSKA (reference sequence). Trimming cost V 0 bases and J 6 bases, with 17 bases left between them. The CDR3 loop spans 15 amino acids.